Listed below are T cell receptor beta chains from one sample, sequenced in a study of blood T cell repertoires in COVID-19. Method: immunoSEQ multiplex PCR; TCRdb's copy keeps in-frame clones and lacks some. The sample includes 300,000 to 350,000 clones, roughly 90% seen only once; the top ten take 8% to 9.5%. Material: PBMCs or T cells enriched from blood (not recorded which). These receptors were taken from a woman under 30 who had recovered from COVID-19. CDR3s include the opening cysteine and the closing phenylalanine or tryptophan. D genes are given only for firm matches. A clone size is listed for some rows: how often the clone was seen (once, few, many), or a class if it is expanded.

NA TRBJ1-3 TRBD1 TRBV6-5 CASRGQAASGNTIYF TGTGCCAGCAGAGGACAGGCAGCCTCTGGAAACACCATATATTTT
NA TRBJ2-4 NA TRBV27 CASSPDTEGDIQYF TGTGCCAGCAGTCCTGACACGGAGGGCGACATTCAGTACTTC
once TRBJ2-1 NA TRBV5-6 CASSLVGGPYNEQFF TGTGCCAGCAGCTTGGTGGGAGGACCCTACAATGAGCAGTTCTTC
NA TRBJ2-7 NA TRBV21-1 CARHHALGLTETKLTFLREQYF TGTGCCAGGCACCACGCGCTTGGGTTGACAGAAACCAAACTAACCTTCCTACGCGAGCAGTACTTC
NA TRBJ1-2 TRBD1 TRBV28 CASGWPPPTGEYGYTF TGTGCCAGCGGATGGCCCCCCCCCACAGGGGAGTATGGCTACACCTTC
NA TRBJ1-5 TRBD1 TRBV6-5 CATRDRKYSNQPQHF TGTGCTACCCGGGACAGAAAATATAGCAATCAGCCCCAGCATTTT
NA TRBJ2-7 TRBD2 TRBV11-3 CASSLGGSIYEQYF TGTGCCAGCAGCTTAGGCGGGAGTATCTACGAGCAGTACTTC
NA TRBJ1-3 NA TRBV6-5 CASKLQGSGNTIYF TGTGCCAGCAAGTTACAGGGTTCTGGAAACACCATATATTTT
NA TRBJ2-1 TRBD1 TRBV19 CASSIDTGGIDEQFF TGTGCCAGTAGTATAGATACAGGGGGCATCGATGAGCAGTTCTTC
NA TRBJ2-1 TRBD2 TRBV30 CAWSPWTSGDNEQFF TGTGCCTGGAGTCCGTGGACTAGCGGAGACAATGAGCAGTTCTTC
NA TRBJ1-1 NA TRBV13 CASSFLGLMTDTEAFF TGTGCCAGCAGCTTCCTCGGGCTAATGACAGACACTGAAGCTTTCTTT
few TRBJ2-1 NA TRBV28 CASSLVPSDNEQFF TGTGCCAGCAGTTTAGTGCCCAGTGACAATGAGCAGTTCTTC
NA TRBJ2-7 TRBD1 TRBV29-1 CSVEVVTGAEYF TGCAGCGTTGAGGTTGTGACAGGGGCGGAATACTTC
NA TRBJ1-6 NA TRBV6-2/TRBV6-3 CASSIRTASSYNSPLHF TGTGCCAGCAGTATCAGGACAGCAAGCTCCTATAATTCACCCCTCCACTTT
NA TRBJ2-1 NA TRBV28 CASRSSSYNEQFF TGTGCCAGCAGGAGTAGCTCCTACAATGAGCAGTTCTTC
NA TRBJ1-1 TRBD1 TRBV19 CASFDRVNTEAFF TGTGCCAGTTTCGACAGGGTGAACACTGAAGCTTTCTTT
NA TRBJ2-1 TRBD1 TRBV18 CASSPNPGQRGNEQFF TGTGCCAGCTCACCTAATCCGGGACAGAGGGGCAATGAGCAGTTCTTC
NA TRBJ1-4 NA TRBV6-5 CASSYSNYNEKLFF TGTGCCAGCAGTTACTCGAACTATAATGAAAAACTGTTTTTT
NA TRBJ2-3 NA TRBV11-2 CASNQDTQYF TGTGCCAGCAATCAAGATACGCAGTATTTT
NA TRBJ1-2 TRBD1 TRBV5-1 CASSLATGGRYGYTF TGCGCCAGCAGCTTGGCAACAGGGGGACGGTATGGCTACACCTTC
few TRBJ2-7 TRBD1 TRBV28 CASSLPDRAQYF TGTGCCAGCAGTTTACCTGACAGGGCGCAGTACTTC
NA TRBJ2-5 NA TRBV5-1 CASSFSGQIQETQYF TGCGCCAGCAGCTTTAGTGGACAAATACAAGAGACCCAGTACTTC
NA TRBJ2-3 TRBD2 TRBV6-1 CASSEWSGGITDTQYF TGTGCCAGCAGTGAATGGAGCGGGGGGATCACAGATACGCAGTATTTT
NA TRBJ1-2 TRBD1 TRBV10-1 CASSDAGTVNYGYTF TGCGCCAGCAGTGATGCCGGGACAGTTAACTATGGCTACACCTTC
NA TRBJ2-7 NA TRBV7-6 CASSPQVDGEQYF TGTGCCAGCAGCCCCCAGGTGGATGGAGAGCAGTACTTC
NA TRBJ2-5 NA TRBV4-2 CASSRPSGGEETQYF TGTGCCAGCAGCCGTCCTTCAGGAGGGGAAGAGACCCAGTACTTC
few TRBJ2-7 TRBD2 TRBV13 CASRLLARPLEQYF TGTGCCAGCAGATTACTAGCGAGACCCCTCGAGCAGTACTTC
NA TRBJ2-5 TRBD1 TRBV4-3 CASSQNPPGQQETQYF TGCGCCAGCAGCCAAAACCCGCCGGGACAGCAAGAGACCCAGTACTTC
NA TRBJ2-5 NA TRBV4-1 CASSSQSGVRETQYF TGCGCCAGCAGCTCACAGTCGGGAGTCCGCGAGACCCAGTACTTC
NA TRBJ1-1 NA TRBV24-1 CATSDPNEGEAFF TGTGCCACCAGTGATCCCAACGAGGGCGAAGCTTTCTTT
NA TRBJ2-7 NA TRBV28 CASKGRGTGEQYF TGTGCCAGCAAAGGCAGGGGGACTGGCGAGCAGTACTTC
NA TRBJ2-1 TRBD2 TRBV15 CATSPGTSGAYNEQFF TGTGCCACCAGCCCCGGGACTAGCGGGGCCTACAATGAGCAGTTCTTC
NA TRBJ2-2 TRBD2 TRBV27 CASRDGTILRVNTGELFF TGTGCCAGCCGAGACGGGACTATATTAAGGGTGAACACCGGGGAGCTGTTTTTT
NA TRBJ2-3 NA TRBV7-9 CASRPDAGGGTQYF TGTGCCAGCAGGCCGGACGCGGGTGGAGGGACGCAGTATTTT
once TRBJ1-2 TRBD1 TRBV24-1 CATSDPRQGRGYTF TGTGCCACCAGTGACCCTAGACAGGGCCGGGGCTACACCTTC
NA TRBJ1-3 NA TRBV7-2 CASSLDSDTIYF TGTGCCAGCAGCTTAGACTCGGACACCATATATTTT
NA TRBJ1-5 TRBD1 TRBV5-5 CASSYRQGSNQPQHF TGTGCCAGCAGCTACAGACAGGGGAGCAATCAGCCCCAGCATTTT
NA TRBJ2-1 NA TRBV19 CASSGSGSYNEQFF TGTGCCAGTAGCGGGAGTGGCTCCTACAATGAGCAGTTCTTC
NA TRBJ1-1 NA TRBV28 CASSFLLARQSNTEAFF TGTGCCAGCAGTTTTTTATTGGCTAGGCAGTCGAACACTGAAGCTTTCTTT
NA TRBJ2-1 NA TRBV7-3 CASSPPGVEYTYNEQFF TGTGCCAGCAGCCCGCCAGGGGTTGAGTATACCTACAATGAGCAGTTCTTC
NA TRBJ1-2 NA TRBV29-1 CSVEEKADTGYTF TGCAGCGTTGAAGAAAAGGCCGACACGGGCTACACCTTC
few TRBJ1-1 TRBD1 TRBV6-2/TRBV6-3 CASSSEWTGGNTEAFF TGTGCCAGCAGTTCCGAATGGACAGGCGGGAACACTGAAGCTTTCTTT
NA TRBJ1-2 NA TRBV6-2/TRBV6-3 CASSHGQGYGYTF TGTGCCAGCAGCCACGGGCAGGGCTATGGCTACACCTTC
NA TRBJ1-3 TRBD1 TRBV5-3 CARSLGGPGNTIYF TGTGCCAGAAGCTTAGGGGGCCCTGGAAACACCATATATTTT
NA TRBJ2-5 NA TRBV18 CASSTSPGETQYF TGTGCCAGCTCTACATCCCCCGGGGAGACCCAGTACTTC
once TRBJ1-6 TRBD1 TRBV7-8 CASSPRTGGDSPLHF TGTGCCAGCAGCCCCAGGACAGGGGGGGATTCACCCCTCCACTTT
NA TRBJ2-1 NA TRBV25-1 CASSEISGYNEQFF TGTGCCAGCAGTGAGATCAGTGGCTACAATGAGCAGTTCTTC
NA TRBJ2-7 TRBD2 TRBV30 CAWRNRGLAGMTYEQYF TGTGCCTGGAGGAACCGAGGACTAGCGGGAATGACCTACGAGCAGTACTTC
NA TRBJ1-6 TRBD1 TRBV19 CASSSLRDRDNSPLHF TGTGCCAGTAGTAGCCTCCGGGACAGAGATAATTCACCCCTCCACTTT
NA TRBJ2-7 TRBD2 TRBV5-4 CASRERGESSYEQYF TGTGCCAGCAGAGAGCGGGGCGAAAGCTCCTACGAGCAGTACTTC
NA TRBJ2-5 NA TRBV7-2 CASSPMGGRWQETQYF TGTGCCAGCAGCCCCATGGGGGGTAGGTGGCAAGAGACCCAGTACTTC
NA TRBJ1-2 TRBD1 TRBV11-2 CASSSGQGAYGYTF TGTGCCAGCAGCTCGGGACAGGGGGCGTATGGCTACACCTTC
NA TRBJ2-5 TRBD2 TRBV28 CASSREAGGQETQYF TGTGCCAGCAGTCGGGAGGCGGGGGGGCAAGAGACCCAGTACTTC